These 32 T cell receptor beta chains were all obtained from the same sample, sequenced in a study of response to subunit inactivated influenza vaccine. TCRdb reprocessed the RT-PCR reads with MiXCR, giving one entry per CDR3 protein. The profile shows around 580,000 distinct CDR3 sequences, about an eighth of them singletons. The sample here was PBMCs from blood, taken on the day of vaccination. Receptor source: a man between 50 and 59 years old who received an inactivated influenza vaccine.

This clonotype showed up many times. This chain links TRBV15 with TRBJ2-2; no definite D call. This CDR3 is 14 amino acids long. The V and J ends lost 0 bases and 2 bases respectively, with 4 bases between them. Germline CDR1 is LNHNV and CDR2 is YYDKDF (reference sequence). The CDR3: CATSRDFNTGELFF. CDR3 in DNA: TGTGCCACCAGCAGAGATTTCAACACCGGGGAGCTGTTTTTT. Combining the CDR3 with reference TRBV15 and TRBJ2-2 gives the whole variable domain DAMVIQNPRYQVTQFGKPVTLSCSQTLNHNVMYWYQQKSSQAPKLLFHYYDKDFNNEADTPDNFQSRRPNTSFCFLDIRSPGLGDTAMYLCATSRDFNTGELFFGEGSRLTVL.

The chain carries TRBV4-3 and TRBJ2-7; D uncertain. CDR3 length: 13 residues. Germline lookup yields CDR1 LGHNA and CDR2 YSLEER. Trimming took off 2 bases at V and 6 bases at J, with 11 bases between the two ends. The CDR3 DNA reads as TGCGCCAGCAGCCAACGTTCCGGTGGCGAGCAGTACTTC. This gives the protein CASSQRSGGEQYF.

The CDR3 DNA follows: TGTGCCAGCAGCTCTTGGACTAGCCGCTTCATATCTCACTCCTACAATGAGCAGTTCTTC. This codes for CASSSWTSRFISHSYNEQFF. The rearrangement joins TRBV11-2 to TRBJ2-1; 8 nucleotides line up with TRBD2. Trimming at V came to 4 bases and at J to 0 bases, leaving 17 bases not matched to a gene. The CDR3 covers 20 residues. Germline V lookup: CDR1 SGHAT, CDR2 FQNNGV.

This clonotype was picked up a small number of times. The J gene is TRBJ2-7, the V gene TRBV6-2 or TRBV6-3, with 13 bases that match TRBD2. Germline V gene sequence: CDR1 MNHEY, CDR2 SVGEGT. V trimming: 5 bases; J trimming: 7 bases; junction bases outside the gene matches: 11. The CDR3 runs to 16 residues. This CDR3 reads CASSHRLAGGSGEQYF. The CDR3 DNA sequence: TGTGCCAGCAGTCACCGACTAGCGGGAGGCTCGGGGGAGCAGTACTTC.

The rearrangement links TRBV20-1 to TRBJ2-7, with 9 bases matching TRBD1. Per germline, CDR1 DFQATT and CDR2 SNEGSKA (reference sequence). CDR3 length equals 15 residues. J lost 5 bases, V lost 2 bases, and 10 bases had no gene match. CDR3: CSARISGTGSNEQYF. The CDR3, as DNA: TGCAGTGCTAGAATCTCAGGGACAGGGTCCAACGAGCAGTACTTC.

This clonotype came up many times. This rearrangement joins TRBV12-3 or TRBV12-4 to TRBJ1-1, with D unclear. The CDR3 contains 11 residues. Trimming shortened V by 3 bases and J by 4 bases, and 3 bases separated the two germline ends. CDR3 nucleotides: TGTGCCAGCAGTTTCGGCACTGAAGCTTTCTTT. It encodes CASSFGTEAFF.

This clonotype showed up just a few times. The CDR3 sequence is CASSQPGTGKGRNEQFF. In nucleotides, the CDR3 is TGTGCCAGCAGCCAACCTGGGACAGGGAAGGGTCGCAATGAGCAGTTCTTC. The rearrangement uses TRBV3-1 and TRBJ2-1, with TRBD1 identical over 9 bases. V trimming: 2 bases; J trimming: 6 bases; junction bases outside the gene matches: 11. Looked up from germline, CDR1 is LGHDT and CDR2 is YNNKEL (reference sequence). The CDR3 totals 17 residues.

This clonotype occurred a few times. This sequence joins TRBV7-9 and TRBJ2-3; unclear D gene. The CDR3 is 16 amino acids. In germline, CDR1 is SEHNR, CDR2 FQNEAQ (reference sequence). V shed 4 bases and J shed 14 bases, with 28 bases lying between them. The CDR3 here is CASSWDSSHMLGRLYF. DNA of the CDR3: TGTGCCAGCAGCTGGGATTCCTCCCATATGCTAGGTCGGCTGTATTTT.

The V gene is TRBV18, the J gene TRBJ2-2; TRBD2 might be the D (6 bases). Per germline, CDR1 KGHSH and CDR2 LQKENI. The V end lost 0 bases, the J end lost 4 bases, and 9 bases lay between the germline ends. The length of the CDR3 is 15 residues. CDR3 amino acids: CASSPPGLVTGELFF. Written as DNA, the CDR3 is TGTGCCAGCTCACCACCGGGACTGGTCACCGGGGAGCTGTTTTTT.

This rearrangement joins TRBV24-1 to TRBJ2-3, with D tentatively TRBD1 (6 bases). Between the trimmed V and J ends, which lost 4 bases and 10 bases, there was a span of 14 bases. The V gene's germline CDR1 is KGHDR and CDR2 SFDVKD. The CDR3 loop spans 13 amino acids. The CDR3 loop is CATSDQQGTAQYF. CDR3 DNA: TGTGCCACCAGTGACCAACAGGGTACGGCGCAGTATTTT.

V is TRBV20-1 and J is TRBJ1-2, with TRBD1 as a possible D gene (5 bases). Germline values: CDR1 DFQATT, CDR2 SNEGSKA (reference sequence). This CDR3 has 12 amino acids. Trimming took 7 bases from V and 5 from J, leaving 14 bases between them. CDR3 loop: CSVTTETYGYTF. CDR3 nucleotide sequence: TGCAGTGTGACGACAGAAACATATGGCTACACCTTC.

This clonotype was counted a few times. The chain employs TRBV3-1 and TRBJ2-7; D is perhaps TRBD1 (5 bases). This CDR3 contains 13 residues. Trimming took off 4 bases at V and 0 bases at J, with 7 bases between the two ends. The germline V gene has CDR1 LGHDT and CDR2 YNNKEL (reference sequence). This CDR3 is CASSRQISYEQYF. The CDR3 DNA reads TGTGCCAGCAGCCGACAGATCTCCTACGAGCAGTACTTC.

The CDR3 protein is CASSPGLAGGIREQFF. In DNA form, the CDR3 reads TGTGCCAGTAGTCCGGGACTAGCGGGAGGGATCCGGGAGCAGTTCTTC. The chain joins TRBV19 to TRBJ2-1; TRBD2 agrees at 16 bases. Germline-derived CDR1 and CDR2 are LNHDA and SQIVND (reference sequence). The length of the CDR3 is 16 residues. The J segment lost 10 bases and the V segment lost 5 bases, leaving 8 bases of the junction unmatched.

The CDR3 nucleotides read TGTGCCAGCAGTTCCCCAGATACGCAGTATTTT. Residues: CASSSPDTQYF. The gene calls are TRBV27 and TRBJ2-3; no definite D call. V was trimmed by 4 bases and J by 4 bases, leaving 3 bases between them. The germline gives CDR1 MNHEY, CDR2 SMNVEV (reference sequence). This CDR3 has 11 amino acids.

This clonotype was recorded a few times. The gene calls are TRBV5-1 and TRBJ2-5, with D possibly being TRBD2 (5 bases). V lost 4 bases to trimming and J lost 1 base, with 11 bases between them. CDR1 is SGHRS and CDR2 is YFSETQ in the germline V gene. The CDR3 spans 14 residues. CDR3 nucleotides: TGCGCCAGCAGCCCCCTGAGCGGCCAAGAGACCCAGTACTTC. This translates into CASSPLSGQETQYF.

For the CDR3, the DNA is TGCGCCAGCAGCTTGTCAGGGGACTATGGCTACACCTTC. It specifies CASSLSGDYGYTF. The rearrangement uses TRBV5-1 and TRBJ1-2; the D gene is possibly TRBD1 (6 bases). The CDR3 sequence is 13 residues long. Between the trimmed V and J ends, which lost 1 base and 3 bases, there was a span of 7 bases. The germline CDR1 and CDR2 sequences are SGHRS and YFSETQ. Using reference TRBV5-1 and TRBJ1-2 for the parts outside the CDR3, the full variable domain is KAGVTQTPRYLIKTRGQQVTLSCSPISGHRSVSWYQQTPGQGLQFLFEYFSETQRNKGNFPGRFSGRQFSNSRSEMNVSTLELGDSALYLCASSLSGDYGYTFGSGTRLTVV.

This clonotype came up a few times. The chain links TRBV3-1 to TRBJ2-3; D tentatively reads TRBD1 or TRBD2 (6 bases each). V was clipped by 0 bases and J by 5 bases, with 12 bases between them. Germline V gene lookup returns CDR1 LGHDT and CDR2 YNNKEL (reference sequence). The CDR3 has 15 amino acids. CDR3: CASSQEGGPGDTQYF. In DNA form, the CDR3 reads TGTGCCAGCAGCCAAGAGGGGGGCCCCGGAGATACGCAGTATTTT.

The chain joins TRBV7-6 to TRBJ1-1; no reliable D call. Trimming took off 5 bases at V and 1 base at J, with 14 bases between the two ends. Germline CDR1 SGHVS, CDR2 FNYEAQ. The CDR3 consists of 15 residues. The CDR3 sequence: CASSATRPTNTEAFF. The CDR3 DNA follows: TGTGCCAGCAGCGCCACGCGACCTACGAACACTGAAGCTTTCTTT.

This clonotype was seen only a few times. The chain recombines TRBV29-1 with TRBJ1-2, with D possibly matching TRBD1 (5 bases). The CDR3 contains 13 residues. V was cut by 4 bases and J by 3 bases, with 12 bases left in between. Germline CDR1 reads SQVTM; CDR2 reads ANQGSEA. CDR3 protein: CSVGVRGHYGYTF. The DNA of the CDR3 is TGCAGCGTTGGAGTCCGGGGACACTATGGCTACACCTTC.

The chain uses TRBV20-1 and TRBJ2-1; 8 nucleotides agree with TRBD2. Germline trimming cut 8 bases from V and 2 bases from J; bases unmatched to any gene: 5. Germline CDR1 reads DFQATT; CDR2 reads SNEGSKA (reference sequence). The CDR3 is made up of 13 amino acids. The CDR3 spells CSLPGLAYNEQFF. In nucleotides, the CDR3 is TGCAGTTTACCGGGACTAGCCTACAATGAGCAGTTCTTC.

This clonotype has a count of ten or more. V is TRBV29-1 and J is TRBJ1-2; possible D gene TRBD1, 5 bases. V lost 3 bases to trimming and J lost 4 bases, with 12 bases between them. Germline CDR1 and CDR2: SQVTM and ANQGSEA. The CDR3 sequence is 13 residues long. For the CDR3, the DNA is TGCAGCGTTGATTCTAGGGGCAGCTATGGCTACACCTTC. It is translated as CSVDSRGSYGYTF.

The gene calls are TRBV5-1 and TRBJ1-1; 7 positions match TRBD1. CDR1 and CDR2 (germline): SGHRS, YFSETQ. This CDR3 contains 16 residues. The ends lost 4 bases at V and 0 bases at J; junction bases unmatched: 9. CDR3 amino acids: CASSRDGQALNTEAFF. The CDR3 region has the DNA TGCGCCAGCAGCCGGGACGGACAGGCCTTGAACACTGAAGCTTTCTTT. Combining the CDR3 with reference TRBV5-1 and TRBJ1-1 gives the whole variable domain KAGVTQTPRYLIKTRGQQVTLSCSPISGHRSVSWYQQTPGQGLQFLFEYFSETQRNKGNFPGRFSGRQFSNSRSEMNVSTLELGDSALYLCASSRDGQALNTEAFFGQGTRLTVV.

J is TRBJ2-2 and V is TRBV4-1, with D unresolved. The CDR3 length is 17 residues. Trimming removed 0 bases from V and 4 bases from J, with 15 bases in between. CDR1 is MGHRA, CDR2 YSYEKL, per germline. The CDR3 nucleotides read TGCGCCAGCAGCCAAGATCCGATGGGTTTGGTCACCGGGGAGCTGTTTTTT. Its translation is CASSQDPMGLVTGELFF.

The rearrangement joins TRBV20-1 to TRBJ2-7; weak D call: TRBD1 (7 bases). The V end lost 6 bases, the J end lost 6 bases, and 18 bases lay between the germline ends. The germline V gene has CDR1 DFQATT and CDR2 SNEGSKA (reference sequence). The CDR3 has 13 amino acids. CDR3 region: CSAFRGAIVEQYF. DNA of the CDR3: TGCAGTGCCTTCAGGGGGGCAATTGTCGAGCAGTACTTC.

This clonotype is a singleton in its sample. V is TRBV4-1 and J is TRBJ2-3, with 9 bases aligning to TRBD2. V lost 8 bases, J lost 4 bases, and 7 bases stayed unmatched. The CDR3 has 14 amino acids. Germline V gene lookup returns CDR1 MGHRA and CDR2 YSYEKL. For the CDR3, the DNA is TGCGCCAGCTCAGTAGCGGGAGCTCCAGATACGCAGTATTTT. This encodes CASSVAGAPDTQYF.

This clonotype showed up just a few times. This chain uses TRBV7-9 with TRBJ2-7, with unresolved D. V was clipped by 7 bases and J by 1 base, with 11 bases between them. Germline values: CDR1 SEHNR, CDR2 FQNEAQ (reference sequence). The CDR3 sequence is 13 residues long. The CDR3 here is CASTPSVSYEQYF. The CDR3 coding sequence is TGTGCCAGCACCCCATCGGTATCCTACGAGCAGTACTTC.

This clonotype appeared many times. The rearrangement links TRBV4-3 to TRBJ2-1, with 10 bases lining up with TRBD1. The germline CDR1 and CDR2 sequences are LGHNA and YSLEER. V lost 6 bases to trimming and J lost 5 bases; unmatched junction nucleotides: 13. There are 17 residues in the CDR3. The CDR3 region has the DNA TGCGCCAGCAGTCCAAGAACCCCCGGGACAGGGGACAATGAGCAGTTCTTC. Translation gives CASSPRTPGTGDNEQFF.

This clonotype has more than one count but fewer than ten. The CDR3 is CASSSYGTNTGELFF. DNA for the CDR3: TGCGCCAGCAGTTCCTACGGGACAAACACCGGGGAGCTGTTTTTT. The chain has TRBV10-2 and TRBJ2-2, with a tentative D call TRBD1 (6 bases). The CDR3 has 15 residues. The ends were cut back, 5 bases at V and 2 bases at J, with 12 bases in the middle. CDR1 and CDR2 from the germline V gene are WSHSY and SAAADI.

The rearrangement joins TRBV20-1 to TRBJ2-5; 10 bases match TRBD2. The junction had 8 bases not matched to a gene; V was cut back by 6 bases and J by 1 base. In germline, CDR1 is DFQATT, CDR2 SNEGSKA (reference sequence). CDR3 length: 15 residues. CDR3 protein: CSAPAGGGTQETQYF. The CDR3 bases are TGCAGTGCCCCAGCGGGAGGGGGAACCCAAGAGACCCAGTACTTC.

CDR3 sequence (DNA): TGCAGCGTTTTGACTAGCGTCCCCTACAATGAGCAGTTCTTC. It is translated as CSVLTSVPYNEQFF. The chain is built from TRBV29-1 and TRBJ2-1; TRBD2 agrees at 8 bases. The CDR3 totals 14 residues. The germline gives CDR1 SQVTM, CDR2 ANQGSEA. V dropped 5 bases and J dropped 2; count of bases not matched to a gene: 5.

This clonotype has a handful of counts. The J gene is TRBJ1-5, the V gene TRBV27; maybe TRBD1 (5 bases). The CDR3 is made up of 16 amino acids. Germline CDR1 is MNHEY and CDR2 is SMNVEV (reference sequence). V lost 5 bases, J lost 4 bases, and 18 bases lay in between. CDR3 loop: CASSQRRGSGNQPQHF. CDR3 DNA sequence: TGTGCCAGCAGTCAACGGAGGGGTTCTGGGAATCAGCCCCAGCATTTT.

This clonotype was seen a few times. This chain uses TRBV4-2 with TRBJ1-5; the match to TRBD1 covers 9 bases. The CDR3 covers 14 residues. The V gene end was trimmed by 4 bases and the J gene end by 5 bases; junction bases not matched to a gene: 3. Germline values: CDR1 LGHNA, CDR2 YNFKEQ. The CDR3 nucleotides are TGTGCCAGCAGCCCAAACAGGGGGCATCAGCCCCAGCATTTT. Translation gives CASSPNRGHQPQHF.